The next 2 T cell receptor beta chains were all read from a single sample in a study of T cells in Graves' hyperthyroidism and ophthalmopathy. Amplification yielded TCR beta CDR3 regions, with RNA transcripts as the source. With the HTBI primer set, the TCR CDR3 went through a first round of RT-PCR. MiXCR, run by TCRdb on the multiplex PCR reads, gives a single entry per CDR3 protein. The table has hundreds of thousands of distinct CDR3 sequences, approximately 17% seen once. Specimen: blood. The receptors shown here come from a woman in her late teens or twenties with Graves' ophthalmopathy.

The chain employs TRBV5-5 and TRBJ1-1; 10 bases are shared with TRBD1. This CDR3 has 13 residues. The germline gives CDR1 SGHKS, CDR2 YYEKEE (reference sequence). Losses at the gene ends were 4 bases for V and 10 bases for J; bases not matched to a gene: 7. CDR3 coding DNA: TGTGCCAGCAGCCGGGACAGGGGTAGGGTAGCTTTCTTT. Translation gives CASSRDRGRVAFF.

The chain has TRBV24-1 and TRBJ2-3, with TRBD2 matching 9 bases. V lost 7 bases, J lost 4 bases, and 8 bases stayed unmatched. Germline V CDR1 and CDR2: KGHDR, SFDVKD. The CDR3 spans 15 residues. The CDR3 region has the DNA TGTGCCACCAGCGCCCAGGCGGGGGGGCCAGATACGCAGTATTTT. This encodes CATSAQAGGPDTQYF.